This TCR beta chain derives from a study of blood T cells in healthy people across ages. Whole-study results and caveats: A strong correlation was seen between TCR beta diversity and naive T cell percentage.

Through a sample-barcoded 5' primer and a J-beta primer mix, a second PCR was run for 7 to 11 cycles. Each cDNA molecule was tagged by a template-switch adaptor that had 12 random nucleotides. In TCRdb, the 5' RACE reads were re-called with MiXCR into one record per CDR3 protein. The sample lists approximately 760,000 distinct CDR3 sequences, around a quarter occurring once. The CDR3 totals 11 residues. CDR1 is MNHNY and CDR2 is SVGAGI in the germline V gene (reference sequence). The sample holds a few counts of this clonotype. Its antigen is undetermined. The junction shows a germline mismatch at one end, possibly a read error. This same sample was also taken into another study, of T cells of mothers and their children. That source notes: Mothers yielded over 9.5 million CDR3 reads, children 2.5 million to 3 million each. With unrelated pairs as the comparison, related mother-child pairs had a slightly higher overlap that was not significant.

V and J are TRBV6-6 and TRBJ1-1; no firm D call. The TCR was taken from a boy between 10 and 17 years old in good health. Sequenced material: blood. The CDR3 sequence is CASSSTGRNLF. The CDR3 DNA reads TGTGCCAGCAGTTCCACCGGGAGAAATCTCTTT.